These 8 T cell receptor beta chains share one sample of origin, sequenced in a study of cytomegalovirus exposure and HLA in healthy donors. A multiplex PCR was run with 60 Vbeta primers and 13 Jbeta primers. Profiled with immunoSEQ multiplex PCR; TCRdb holds only in-frame clones, not every one. The sample data list approximately 110,000 clones. The sequenced sample consisted of PBMCs. Receptors were obtained from a man in his thirties or forties in good health and CMV-seronegative.

The chain carries TRBV5-4 and TRBJ1-2; D may be TRBD1 (6 bases). The CDR3 loop spans 13 amino acids. Looked up from germline, CDR1 is SGHNT and CDR2 is YYREEE (reference sequence). Trimming cost V 4 bases and J 4 bases, with 11 bases left between them. In DNA form, the CDR3 reads TGTGCCAGCAGCCTACAGGGTTCCTATGGCTACACCTTC. Amino acids: CASSLQGSYGYTF.

The CDR3 DNA is TGTGCCAGCAGCTTAGTACCTAGCGGGCTATACAATGAGCAGTTCTTC. It yields the protein CASSLVPSGLYNEQFF. J is TRBJ2-1 and V is TRBV11-2; 8 bases are shared with TRBD2. Trimming removed 1 base from V and 4 bases from J; junction bases left unmatched: 6. Per germline, CDR1 SGHAT and CDR2 FQNNGV. This CDR3 region has 16 residues.

The rearrangement links TRBV15 to TRBJ1-5; 8 nucleotides line up with TRBD1. Germline CDR1 reads LNHNV; CDR2 reads YYDKDF (reference sequence). Trimming removed 0 bases from V and 3 bases from J; junction bases left unmatched: 7. The CDR3 runs to 17 residues. CDR3 loop: CATSRDMTGEDNQPQHF. In DNA form, the CDR3 reads TGTGCCACCAGCAGAGATATGACAGGGGAAGACAATCAGCCCCAGCATTTT.

The chain couples TRBV7-8 to TRBJ2-7; 7 positions match TRBD1. Germline V gene data show CDR1 as SGHVS and CDR2 as FQNEAQ. V was clipped by 5 bases and J by 4 bases; unmatched bases: 11. This CDR3 has 15 residues. Here the CDR3 reads CASSLDRLKLYEQYF. The CDR3, as DNA: TGTGCCAGCAGCCTGGACAGGTTAAAATTGTACGAGCAGTACTTC.

The chain has TRBV28 and TRBJ2-1; D uncertain. Trimming took off 5 bases at V and 12 bases at J, with 17 bases between the two ends. Germline V CDR1 and CDR2: MDHEN, SYDVKM. The CDR3 sequence is 13 residues long. The CDR3 spells CASSLPPPSRQFF. The CDR3 region has the DNA TGTGCCAGCAGTCTCCCTCCACCTTCGCGGCAGTTCTTC.

This chain connects TRBV14 to TRBJ2-7; possibly TRBD2 for D (5 bases). The CDR3 covers 16 residues. Per the germline V gene, CDR1 is SGHDN and CDR2 is FVKESK. Trimming cost V 0 bases and J 0 bases, with 12 bases left between them. The CDR3 loop is CASSQEEHGSSYEQYF. CDR3 nucleotides: TGTGCCAGCAGCCAAGAGGAACATGGGAGCTCCTACGAGCAGTACTTC.

V and J are TRBV30 and TRBJ2-7, with 9 bases that match TRBD2. The CDR3 extends over 15 amino acids. The V and J ends lost 3 bases and 2 bases, in that order; junction bases with no gene match: 8. Germline V gene sequence: CDR1 GTSNPN, CDR2 SVGIG (reference sequence). CDR3 loop: CAWRGSTSGTYEQYF. CDR3 in DNA: TGTGCCTGGAGGGGGTCGACTAGCGGTACCTACGAGCAGTACTTC.

The chain couples TRBV6-5 to TRBJ2-5, with D unresolved. The DNA end is more similar to TRBJ2-7, so the J call may be wrong. Germline assignment: CDR1 MNHEY and CDR2 SVGAGI. The CDR3 is 14 amino acids. CDR3 region: CASSPGSYAYEQYF. The CDR3 DNA reads as TGTGCCAGCAGCCCCGGGTCGTACGCCTACGAGCAGTACTTC.